These 8 T cell receptor beta chains were sequenced from one sample in a study of cytomegalovirus exposure and HLA in healthy donors. PCR amplification relied on 60 Vbeta primers (plus 13 Jbeta primers). This table comes from immunoSEQ multiplex PCR, and its TCRdb copy is limited to in-frame clones, with some not included. The sample yields under 200,000 clones, about four fifths seen once. The sample was PBMCs. Source of these receptors: a woman aged 18-35 years in good health and CMV-seronegative.

The V call is TRBV11-2, the J call TRBJ2-1; D remains unclear. This CDR3 contains 10 residues. Germline V gene data show CDR1 as SGHAT and CDR2 as FQNNGV. V dropped 4 bases and J dropped 7 bases, with 2 bases sitting between them. DNA for the CDR3: TGTGCCAGCAGCTCGAATGAGCAGTTCTTC. Encoded protein: CASSSNEQFF.

This clone was found a few times. The rearrangement links TRBV2 to TRBJ2-1, with TRBD2 identical over 11 bases. Trimming at V came to 5 bases and at J to 10 bases, leaving 7 bases not matched to a gene. This CDR3 has 14 amino acids. The V gene's germline CDR1 is SNHLY and CDR2 FYNNEI. CDR3 in amino acids: CASSQSGTSGEQFF. In DNA, the CDR3 is TGTGCCAGCAGTCAGTCCGGGACTAGCGGCGAGCAGTTCTTC. The variable domain in full, completed from reference TRBV2 and TRBJ2-1, reads EPEVTQTPSHQVTQMGQEVILRCVPISNHLYFYWYRQILGQKVEFLVSFYNNEISEKSEIFDDQFSVERPDGSNFTLKIRSTKLEDSAMYFCASSQSGTSGEQFFGPGTRLTVL.

The rearrangement links TRBV11-2 to TRBJ2-1; 9 bases are shared with TRBD2. CDR3 length: 16 amino acids. J gave up 3 bases and V 6 bases, and 9 bases lay outside the gene matches. Germline lookup yields CDR1 SGHAT and CDR2 FQNNGV. CDR3 sequence reads: CASRLTGLAHYNEQFF. For the CDR3, the DNA is TGTGCCAGCAGACTTACTGGACTAGCGCACTACAATGAGCAGTTCTTC. Complete variable domain (other parts from reference TRBV11-2 and TRBJ2-1): EAGVAQSPRYKIIEKRQSVAFWCNPISGHATLYWYQQILGQGPKLLIQFQNNGVVDDSQLPKDRFSAERLKGVDSTLKIQPAKLEDSAVYLCASRLTGLAHYNEQFFGPGTRLTVL.

The rearrangement links TRBV10-3 to TRBJ2-5; 8 bases fit TRBD2. Trimming removed 8 bases from V and 4 bases from J; junction bases left unmatched: 9. The CDR3 spans 14 residues. Germline CDR1 is ENHRY and CDR2 is SYGVKD. CDR3 amino acids: CAIWKRERGETQYF. The CDR3 bases are TGTGCCATCTGGAAGCGGGAGAGGGGAGAGACCCAGTACTTC.

The chain links TRBV9 to TRBJ2-3; 8 bases match TRBD1. The CDR3 is 16 amino acids. V shed 0 bases and J 0 bases; nucleotides not matched to a gene: 3. The germline CDR1 and CDR2 sequences are SGDLS and YYNGEE. The CDR3 loop reads CASSVDRGASTDTQYF. CDR3 DNA sequence: TGTGCCAGCAGCGTAGACAGGGGGGCGAGCACAGATACGCAGTATTTT.

The V call is TRBV19, the J call TRBJ1-5; 10 positions match TRBD1. V was pared by 3 bases and J by 1 base, with 6 bases of the junction left unmatched. The germline V gene has CDR1 LNHDA and CDR2 SQIVND (reference sequence). The CDR3 is 17 residues long. CDR3 in amino acids: CASSIRTGGGSNQPQHF. The CDR3 region has the DNA TGTGCCAGTAGTATCCGGACAGGGGGAGGGAGCAATCAGCCCCAGCATTTT.

This chain uses TRBV11-2 with TRBJ2-7; 14 bases match TRBD2. CDR3 length equals 17 residues. Trimming cost V 1 base and J 6 bases; bases outside gene matches: 8. The germline gives CDR1 SGHAT, CDR2 FQNNGV. The chain's CDR3 is CASSLAGTSGSRSEQYF. CDR3 nucleotides: TGTGCCAGCAGCTTAGCTGGGACTAGCGGGAGTAGAAGCGAGCAGTACTTC.

The chain couples TRBV19 to TRBJ2-3; a possible D gene is TRBD2 (7 bases). Trimming cost V 9 bases and J 3 bases, with 16 bases left between them. Looked up from germline, CDR1 is LNHDA and CDR2 is SQIVND (reference sequence). This CDR3 has 14 residues. The CDR3 nucleotides read TGTGCCAGCGGGGGGCTGCGACAAACAGATACGCAGTATTTT. Its protein is CASGGLRQTDTQYF.